Below are 28 T cell receptor beta chains sequenced from a single sample in a study of T cells in Graves' hyperthyroidism and ophthalmopathy. TCR beta CDR3 region amplification was performed from RNA transcripts. Researchers ran a first-round RT-PCR on the TCR CDR3 using the HTBI primer set. One entry per CDR3 protein results from TCRdb running MiXCR on the multiplex PCR reads. The data hold approximately 700,000 distinct CDR3 sequences, with just under 45% observed a single time. Sequencing was carried out using peripheral blood or thyroid tissue (not recorded which). All receptors come from an adult man with Graves' disease, either hyperthyroidism or ophthalmopathy (not recorded which).

This clonotype was observed a few times. This chain uses TRBV12-3 or TRBV12-4 with TRBJ2-5; maybe TRBD2 (5 bases). The CDR3 has 12 residues. The CDR3 reads CASVGAQKTQYF. The CDR3 DNA reads TGTGCTAGCGTTGGCGCCCAGAAGACCCAGTACTTC.

The chain carries TRBV24-1 and TRBJ1-1; D call uncertain. The CDR3 extends over 13 amino acids. The germline V and J ends were trimmed by 1 base and 1 base, with 3 bases remaining between them. Germline CDR1 and CDR2: KGHDR and SFDVKD. The CDR3: CATSDFWNTEAFF. For the CDR3, the DNA is TGTGCCACCAGTGATTTTTGGAACACTGAAGCTTTCTTT.

As regards this clonotype: This clone may be a read error of a much larger clone one base away. The chain carries TRBV7-9 and TRBJ1-3; D call uncertain. This CDR3 is 13 amino acids long. Germline loops: CDR1 SEHNR, CDR2 FQNEAQ (reference sequence). V was shortened by 2 bases and J by 4 bases, with 6 bases between the two germline ends. The CDR3 protein is CASSLTEGNTIYF. CDR3 bases: TGTGCCAGCAGCTTAACAGAGGGAAACACCATATATTTT.

This rearrangement joins TRBV19 to TRBJ2-5; D ambiguous. Trimming cost V 4 bases and J 2 bases, with 11 bases left between them. The germline CDR1 and CDR2 sequences are LNHDA and SQIVND (reference sequence). The CDR3 contains 14 residues. The CDR3 sequence: CASSTSDRQETQYF. CDR3 DNA: TGTGCCAGTAGTACGTCGGACCGTCAAGAGACCCAGTACTTC.

This clonotype occurred a few times. The chain links TRBV12-3 or TRBV12-4 to TRBJ1-6; no definite D call. Trimming took off 4 bases at V and 0 bases at J, with 16 bases between the two ends. This CDR3 is built from 18 residues. CDR3 bases: TGTGCCAGCAGTTACTCCTCACAACGGAGCTCCTATAATTCACCCCTCCACTTT. It encodes CASSYSSQRSSYNSPLHF.

This clonotype occurred many times. The J gene is TRBJ1-1, the V gene TRBV5-1; the D is unclear. In germline, CDR1 is SGHRS, CDR2 YFSETQ. Trimming removed 4 bases at V and 1 base at J, with 8 bases between. This CDR3 spans 13 amino acids. CDR3 region: CASSTLTNTEAFF. The CDR3 DNA reads TGCGCCAGCAGCACCCTCACGAACACTGAAGCTTTCTTT.

J is TRBJ1-5 and V is TRBV10-3, with TRBD1 as a possible D gene (5 bases). The CDR3 spans 15 residues. From germline, CDR1 is ENHRY and CDR2 SYGVKD. Trimming pared 5 bases from V and 0 bases from J, leaving 11 bases between. The CDR3 sequence: CAISSAGNSNQPQHF. CDR3 bases: TGTGCCATCAGTTCAGCAGGGAATAGCAATCAGCCCCAGCATTTT.

To note about this clonotype: A single base separates this from a much larger clone, so it may be a read error. This chain uses TRBV25-1 with TRBJ1-4, with D hard to call. CDR1 is MGHDK and CDR2 is SYGVNS in the germline V gene. V lost 6 bases, J lost 12 bases, and 14 bases lay in between. This CDR3 is built from 12 residues. The CDR3 reads CASSLPGEELFF. The CDR3 DNA follows: TGTGCCAGCAGCTTACCTGGCGAGGAACTGTTTTTT.

As to this clonotype: A junction boundary mismatches the germline segment, possibly from a read error. V gene TRBV6-5 combines with J gene TRBJ1-2; TRBD1 matches at 8 bases. The CDR3 is 14 amino acids. Germline V CDR1 and CDR2: MNHEY, SVGAGI. Here the CDR3 reads CTSSYSGGGYGYTF. DNA of the CDR3: TGTACCAGCAGTTACTCAGGGGGCGGCTATGGCTACACCTTC.

On this clonotype: This could be a read error, since a much larger clone is one nucleotide away. The V and J genes are TRBV10-3 and TRBJ1-1; TRBD1 agrees at 8 bases. This CDR3 is built from 12 residues. Per the germline V gene, CDR1 is ENHRY and CDR2 is SYGVKD. V lost 8 bases, J lost 4 bases, and 3 bases stayed unmatched. The CDR3 sequence is CAIRQGPTEAFF. CDR3 sequence (DNA): TGTGCCATCCGACAGGGGCCCACTGAAGCTTTCTTT.

Concerning this clonotype itself: Germline and junction disagree at one end, which may indicate a read error. This sequence joins TRBV12-3 or TRBV12-4 and TRBJ2-5; 12 bases are a match to TRBD2. The CDR3 extends over 14 amino acids. CDR3 sequence (DNA): TGTGCCAGCAGCGTCCCGACTAGCGGGAGACCTCAGGACTTC. Residues: CASSVPTSGRPQDF.

This clonotype has only a few counts. A read error may account for a junction end that differs from germline. The chain links TRBV7-2 to TRBJ2-7; D unresolved. The CDR3 extends over 14 amino acids. CDR1 SGHTA and CDR2 FQGNSA come from the germline V gene. The CDR3 loop reads CASSQLAVSYEQYF. In DNA form, the CDR3 reads TGCGCCAGCAGCCAACTGGCGGTTTCCTACGAGCAGTACTTC.

This clonotype has at least ten counts. The J gene is TRBJ1-6, the V gene TRBV7-8, with 7 bases aligning to TRBD1. The CDR3 covers 14 residues. Per the germline V gene, CDR1 is SGHVS and CDR2 is FQNEAQ. Trimming removed 5 bases from V and 7 bases from J; junction bases left unmatched: 5. CDR3 sequence: CASSAGQENSPLHF. CDR3 coding DNA: TGTGCCAGCAGCGCCGGACAGGAGAATTCACCCCTCCACTTT.

This clonotype showed up just once. The rearrangement joins TRBV3-1 to TRBJ2-7; TRBD1 agrees at 8 bases. The CDR3 has 15 amino acids. CDR1 and CDR2 from the germline V gene are LGHDT and YNNKEL (reference sequence). V shed 4 bases and J 4 bases; nucleotides not matched to a gene: 9. CDR3 nucleotides: TGTGCCAGCAGCCGCGAGGGACAGGAAGATTACGAGCAGTACTTC. Translation gives CASSREGQEDYEQYF.

The V gene is TRBV24-1, the J gene TRBJ2-5; either TRBD1 or TRBD2 may supply D (5 bases each). Germline V gene data show CDR1 as KGHDR and CDR2 as SFDVKD. Trimming removed 8 bases from V and 2 bases from J, with 11 bases in between. The CDR3 length is 13 residues. The CDR3 nucleotides are TGTGCCACCACCGAGGGGCAGCAAGAGACCCAGTACTTC. Amino acids: CATTEGQQETQYF.

The chain combines TRBV29-1 with TRBJ2-5, with TRBD1 identical over 7 bases. Germline CDR1 SQVTM, CDR2 ANQGSEA. The CDR3 extends over 13 amino acids. V dropped 4 bases and J dropped 5; count of bases not matched to a gene: 7. The CDR3 sequence is CSVVQGVRETQYF. The CDR3 DNA is TGCAGCGTTGTTCAGGGGGTACGGGAGACCCAGTACTTC.

In this sample, this clonotype turned up a few times. V is TRBV7-9 and J is TRBJ2-7, with no clear D. The CDR3 has 18 residues. V dropped 1 base and J dropped 0 bases, with 19 bases sitting between them. CDR1 and CDR2 (germline): SEHNR, FQNEAQ (reference sequence). CDR3 loop: CASSLVASRRTVSYEQYF. Here the CDR3 DNA reads TGTGCCAGCAGCTTAGTCGCCTCGCGGAGAACCGTCTCCTACGAGCAGTACTTC.

The genes are TRBV14 and TRBJ1-1; the D is unclear. With 0 bases removed from V and 0 bases from J, the gap between germline ends came to 8 bases. Germline values: CDR1 SGHDN, CDR2 FVKESK. The CDR3 totals 15 residues. The CDR3 protein is CASSQEQLMNTEAFF. The CDR3 DNA reads as TGTGCCAGCAGCCAAGAACAGTTAATGAACACTGAAGCTTTCTTT.

This clonotype was picked up a small number of times. In DNA, the CDR3 is TGCAGTGCTGACGACGGGGGAGGGGGCTACACCTTC. It encodes CSADDGGGGYTF. V is TRBV20-1 and J is TRBJ1-2, with D perhaps matching TRBD1 (5 bases). The CDR3 contains 12 residues. V was cut by 5 bases and J by 8 bases, with 15 bases left in between. The germline V gene has CDR1 DFQATT and CDR2 SNEGSKA (reference sequence).

This CDR3 is CASSSGKNGYGYTF. CDR3 bases: TGTGCCAGCAGCTCTGGGAAGAATGGATATGGCTACACCTTC. The chain uses TRBV7-3 and TRBJ1-2; D gene unclear. V gave up 4 bases and J gave up 5 bases, with 14 bases separating them. Germline V CDR1 and CDR2: SGHTA, FQGTGA. This CDR3 has 14 amino acids. Looking up the rest from reference TRBV7-3 and TRBJ1-2 gives the full variable domain: GAGVSQTPSNKVTEKGKYVELRCDPISGHTALYWYRQSLGQGPEFLIYFQGTGAADDSGLPNDRFFAVRPEGSVSTLKIQRTERGDSAVYLCASSSGKNGYGYTFGSGTRLTVV.

This clonotype has only one observation. A much larger clone sits a single nucleotide away, making a read error possible. This chain uses TRBV7-6 with TRBJ2-7; D possibly corresponds to TRBD1 (5 bases). Germline V gene sequence: CDR1 SGHVS, CDR2 FNYEAQ. V dropped 4 bases and J dropped 3 bases, with 10 bases sitting between them. The CDR3 extends over 13 amino acids. CDR3 protein: CASSYGHLYEQYF. The CDR3 DNA sequence: TGTGCCAGCAGCTACGGACACCTCTACGAGCAGTACTTC.

This clonotype came up a few times. The gene calls are TRBV6-6 and TRBJ2-7; D not resolved. The V and J ends lost 0 bases and 6 bases respectively, with 9 bases between them. CDR3 length equals 13 residues. In germline, CDR1 is MNHNY, CDR2 SVGAGI (reference sequence). The CDR3 region is CASSYSGPGEQYF. The CDR3 DNA reads as TGTGCCAGCAGTTACTCCGGGCCTGGCGAGCAGTACTTC.

This clonotype was detected ten times or more. The V call is TRBV10-2, the J call TRBJ2-5; D is unclear. Between the trimmed V and J ends, which lost 2 bases and 2 bases, there was a span of 6 bases. Per the germline V gene, CDR1 is WSHSY and CDR2 is SAAADI. This CDR3 comprises 13 residues. This CDR3 reads CASSEAQQETQYF. The DNA of the CDR3 is TGCGCCAGCAGTGAGGCCCAGCAAGAGACCCAGTACTTC.

This chain links TRBV12-3 or TRBV12-4 with TRBJ1-1; weak D call: TRBD1 (6 bases). V was clipped by 5 bases and J by 2 bases, with 12 bases between them. This CDR3 comprises 14 residues. In DNA, the CDR3 is TGTGCCAGCAGTCCAGGGGCCGCAAACACTGAAGCTTTCTTT. Translating gives CASSPGAANTEAFF.

J is TRBJ1-5 and V is TRBV12-3 or TRBV12-4; 7 bases align to TRBD1. This CDR3 has 15 residues. CDR3 DNA sequence: TGTGCTAGTGGGCAGGGGGGATATAGCAATCAGCCCCAGCATTTT. Its protein product is CASGQGGYSNQPQHF.

As for this clonotype: A read error may explain this, as a much larger clone is one base away. The chain combines TRBV7-6 with TRBJ2-5, with D unclear. Germline CDR1 reads SGHVS; CDR2 reads FNYEAQ. There are 14 residues in the CDR3. The CDR3 is CASSLGSFQKTQYF. The DNA of the CDR3 is TGTGCCAGCAGCTTAGGGAGCTTCCAAAAGACCCAGTACTTC.

V and J are TRBV19 and TRBJ1-5; D is unclear. In germline, CDR1 is LNHDA, CDR2 SQIVND (reference sequence). The CDR3 extends over 13 amino acids. The ends were cut back, 6 bases at V and 5 bases at J, with 11 bases in the middle. The CDR3 bases are TGTGCCAGTAGCGTGCGGGTTGATCAGCCCCAGCATTTT. Protein product: CASSVRVDQPQHF.

This clonotype occurred many times. The chain employs TRBV12-3 or TRBV12-4 and TRBJ1-2; unclear D gene. This CDR3 contains 12 residues. V dropped 4 bases and J dropped 0 bases, with 3 bases sitting between them. Written as DNA, the CDR3 is TGTGCCAGCAGTTATGCTAACTATGGCTACACCTTC. This codes for CASSYANYGYTF.